The 17 T cell receptor beta chains presented below share a single source sample, sequenced in a study of identical twins. Via MiXCR, TCRdb re-called the 5' RACE reads, giving one row per CDR3 protein. The data contain about 190,000 distinct CDR3 sequences, around 15% of them seen just once; the ten biggest clones take up 40%. These data also featured in a second study, about T cells expressing NK-cell markers.

Material: CD8+ T cells sorted from blood. The receptor source for this set is a young woman in good health.

In this sample, this clonotype turned up many times. This chain links TRBV29-1 with TRBJ2-7; D not certain. Germline loops: CDR1 SQVTM, CDR2 ANQGSEA. Trimming removed 1 base from V and 1 base from J, with 5 bases in between. There are 12 residues in the CDR3. The CDR3 loop reads CSVEGDSYEQYF. The CDR3 nucleotides are TGCAGCGTTGAAGGGGATTCCTACGAGCAGTACTTC.

This clonotype was counted ten times or more. The chain joins TRBV12-3 or TRBV12-4 to TRBJ2-1; 7 positions agree with TRBD1. The CDR3 runs 14 residues. V shed 2 bases, J shed 2 bases, and the junction held 0 bases outside the gene matches. The CDR3 DNA is TGTGCCAGCAGTTTAACAGGGGCCTACAATGAGCAGTTCTTC. It encodes CASSLTGAYNEQFF.

This clonotype occurred a few times. The chain has TRBV5-1 and TRBJ2-1; TRBD2 matches at 10 bases. Trimming cost V 5 bases and J 3 bases; bases outside gene matches: 8. Germline lookup yields CDR1 SGHRS and CDR2 YFSETQ. The length of the CDR3 is 16 residues. The CDR3 is CASSPIAGGIYNEQFF. The CDR3 bases are TGCGCCAGCAGTCCTATAGCGGGAGGTATCTACAATGAGCAGTTCTTC.

This clonotype has a handful of counts. The chain is built from TRBV18 and TRBJ2-3; D remains unclear. This CDR3 has 17 amino acids. The ends were cut back, 3 bases at V and 0 bases at J, with 16 bases in the middle. The V gene's germline CDR1 is KGHSH and CDR2 LQKENI. CDR3 nucleotides: TGTGCCAGCTCACCGACCAGACCGACCCTAAGCACAGATACGCAGTATTTT. It codes for CASSPTRPTLSTDTQYF.

The chain joins TRBV24-1 to TRBJ2-1; the D is unclear. This CDR3 has 17 amino acids. Germline V lookup: CDR1 KGHDR, CDR2 SFDVKD. Trimming removed 4 bases at V and 3 bases at J, with 18 bases between. CDR3 amino acids: CATSDSTGPPGYNEQFF. CDR3 in DNA: TGTGCCACCAGTGACAGTACCGGGCCCCCGGGCTACAATGAGCAGTTCTTC.

The sample holds a few counts of this clonotype. The chain uses TRBV20-1 and TRBJ1-1; D call uncertain. Trimming shortened V by 1 base and J by 7 bases, and 7 bases separated the two germline ends. This CDR3 is 11 amino acids long. Germline loops: CDR1 DFQATT, CDR2 SNEGSKA (reference sequence). CDR3 region: CSARGEVEAFF. DNA for the CDR3: TGCAGTGCTAGAGGTGAGGTTGAAGCTTTCTTT.

J is TRBJ2-1 and V is TRBV5-6, with 9 positions matching TRBD1. This CDR3 has 15 amino acids. The germline V gene has CDR1 SGHDT and CDR2 YYEEEE. With 3 bases clipped from V and 6 bases from J, the junction kept 7 bases outside the gene matches. This CDR3 is CASSYGDRDGNEQFF. The DNA of the CDR3 is TGTGCCAGCAGCTATGGGGACAGGGATGGCAATGAGCAGTTCTTC.

The table lists this clonotype with a few counts. This sequence joins TRBV21-1 and TRBJ2-5; TRBD1 reflects the table's D call only, with no check against the DNA. TRBV21-1 is designated a pseudogene. This CDR3 region has 15 residues. CDR3 amino acids: CASSLGQGVQETQYF. CDR3 bases: TGTGCCAGCAGCCTTGGACAGGGGGTGCAAGAGACCCAGTACTTC.

The table lists this clonotype with a few counts. Here the CDR3 DNA reads TGTGCCTGGACGTCGGGGGAGACCCAGTACTTC. Amino acids: CAWTSGETQYF. This chain joins TRBV30 and TRBJ2-5; D may be TRBD2 (5 bases). There are 11 residues in the CDR3. The germline CDR1 and CDR2 sequences are GTSNPN and SVGIG (reference sequence). Trimming stripped 4 bases from V and 5 bases from J, with 8 bases between.

At least ten counts were recorded for this clonotype. The chain links TRBV10-2 to TRBJ2-1, with D tentatively TRBD2 (6 bases). Trimming took off 3 bases at V and 2 bases at J, with 14 bases between the two ends. The CDR3 runs 16 residues. Per the germline V gene, CDR1 is WSHSY and CDR2 is SAAADI. For the CDR3, the DNA is TGCGCCAGCAGTGACCCCAAAGGGAGGACCTACAATGAGCAGTTCTTC. It yields the protein CASSDPKGRTYNEQFF.

In its sample, this clonotype was seen a few times. The junction differs from germline at one of its ends, possibly a read error. The chain links TRBV7-8 to TRBJ2-5, with D unclear. CDR3 size: 15 residues. Germline CDR1 SGHVS, CDR2 FQNEAQ. In DNA form, the CDR3 reads TGTGCCAGCAGTTTAGGACCAGGCAGCCAAGAGACCCAGTACTTC. Translating it yields CASSLGPGSQETQYF.

This clonotype has only a few counts. V gene TRBV20-1 combines with J gene TRBJ2-1; perhaps TRBD2 as D (6 bases). The CDR3 totals 14 residues. V lost 6 bases, J lost 8 bases, and 20 bases lay in between. CDR1 is DFQATT and CDR2 is SNEGSKA in the germline V gene (reference sequence). For the CDR3, the DNA is TGCAGTGCCAGGAGCGGCCTAGCGAGCTATGAGCAGTTCTTC. Residues: CSARSGLASYEQFF.

This clonotype was detected a few times. The chain uses TRBV14 and TRBJ2-3, with TRBD1 matching 9 bases. CDR3 length equals 18 residues. Germline assignment: CDR1 SGHDN and CDR2 FVKESK. The ends lost 1 base at V and 2 bases at J; junction bases unmatched: 10. The CDR3 loop is CASSQAGQGARVTDTQYF. CDR3 in DNA: TGTGCCAGCAGCCAAGCGGGACAGGGTGCGCGAGTCACAGATACGCAGTATTTT.

This clonotype appeared a few times. DNA for the CDR3: TGTGCCAGCAGCTTAGGACCCTCGGGGGGGCTTCGGGGGAATGAGCAGTTCTTC. Protein product: CASSLGPSGGLRGNEQFF. The rearrangement links TRBV11-2 to TRBJ2-1; the match to TRBD2 covers 8 bases. Germline CDR1 reads SGHAT; CDR2 reads FQNNGV. The CDR3 runs 18 residues. V was pared by 1 base and J by 7 bases, with 15 bases of the junction left unmatched.

This clonotype has more than one count but fewer than ten. The CDR3 DNA follows: TGTGCCAGCAGTTTCAGCGGGAGGGCCGTGGACGAGCAGTACTTC. Encoded protein: CASSFSGRAVDEQYF. V and J are TRBV6-2 or TRBV6-3 and TRBJ2-7, with TRBD2 identical over 10 bases. Germline CDR1 and CDR2: MNHEY and SVGEGT. The CDR3 is made up of 15 amino acids. V shed 4 bases, J shed 5 bases, and the junction held 8 bases outside the gene matches.

The sample holds a few counts of this clonotype. The chain couples TRBV7-6 to TRBJ2-2, with D hard to call. This CDR3 has 12 amino acids. Germline loops: CDR1 SGHVS, CDR2 FNYEAQ. Trimming shortened V by 3 bases and J by 6 bases, and 5 bases separated the two germline ends. The CDR3 reads CASSFWAGELFF. In DNA form, the CDR3 reads TGTGCCAGCAGCTTCTGGGCCGGGGAGCTGTTTTTT.

The rearrangement joins TRBV6-4 to TRBJ2-1, with 9 positions matching TRBD2. V shed 4 bases and J 5 bases; nucleotides not matched to a gene: 6. This CDR3 contains 15 residues. The germline V gene encodes CDR1 MRHNA and CDR2 SNTAGT. CDR3 region: CASSVISGSHNEQFF. CDR3 sequence (DNA): TGTGCCAGCAGTGTAATTAGCGGGAGTCACAATGAGCAGTTCTTC.